This T cell receptor beta chain was captured by sequencing in a study of blood T cell repertoires in COVID-19. On the study more broadly: Both acute and convalescent COVID-19 samples were obtained from the United States, Italy and Spain. Sources were T cells, B-cell-depleted T cells, or PBMCs; the material itself was cDNA or gDNA.

In the study's own analysis: Reference gene primer amplification in the assay estimated nucleated cell counts. Generated by immunoSEQ multiplex PCR, the TCRdb table keeps only in-frame clones and is missing some. The V and J calls and clone size come from that table; D and trimming were worked out from the DNA. The sample has around 700,000 clones, about 90% seen once; the top ten hold around 0.3%. There are 15 residues in the CDR3. V shed 7 bases and J shed 3 bases, with 17 bases lying between them. The V gene's germline CDR1 is SGHKS and CDR2 YYEKEE (reference sequence). This chain links TRBV5-5 with TRBJ2-1, with D tentatively TRBD1 (6 bases). The material sequenced was peripheral blood. This TCR was sampled from a young woman with acute or convalescent COVID-19. The CDR3 DNA is TGTGCCAGCGGACCGTCGGGACATTTCTACAATGAGCAGTTCTTC. It encodes CASGPSGHFYNEQFF.